This T cell receptor beta chain came from a study of blood T cell repertoires in COVID-19. Method: immunoSEQ multiplex PCR; TCRdb's copy keeps in-frame clones and lacks some. The sample has 140,000 to 150,000 clones, 80% to 90% seen once. Specimen: peripheral blood. This clonotype was obtained from a human donor in a cohort sampled during active COVID-19.

The CDR3: CASSLFPGFTEAFF. The CDR3 bases are TGTGCCAGCAGCTTATTCCCGGGGTTCACTGAAGCTTTCTTT. The chain links TRBV7-2 to TRBJ1-1, with D hard to call. V was trimmed by 2 bases and J by 4 bases, leaving 11 bases between them. CDR1 and CDR2 (germline): SGHTA, FQGNSA. The CDR3 runs to 14 residues.